The 9 T cell receptor beta chains given below trace back to one sample, sequenced in a study of T-cell memory formation after mild COVID-19. TCRdb passed the 5' RACE reads through MiXCR, listing each CDR3 protein once. The sample lists about 290,000 distinct CDR3 sequences, around a sixth occurring once. The source material was PBMCs or a T cell subset sorted from them (not recorded which). The receptors here all came from a man between 18 and 29 years old who had mild COVID-19 (a few samples of this study predate the infection). Cell type and time point are not known.

The chain recombines TRBV19 with TRBJ2-5, with D possibly matching TRBD1 (7 bases). Germline CDR1 and CDR2: LNHDA and SQIVND (reference sequence). The CDR3 is made up of 13 amino acids. V was shortened by 1 base and J by 7 bases, with 10 bases between the two germline ends. CDR3 in amino acids: CASSIAQGGTQYF. In DNA form, the CDR3 reads TGTGCCAGTAGTATAGCCCAGGGGGGGACCCAGTACTTC.

This clonotype was found a few times. V and J are TRBV5-1 and TRBJ2-3; 8 positions agree with TRBD2. V was pared by 1 base and J by 2 bases, with 9 bases of the junction left unmatched. There are 17 residues in the CDR3. Germline values: CDR1 SGHRS, CDR2 YFSETQ. This CDR3 reads CASSLYSAGGTTDTQYF. CDR3 DNA sequence: TGCGCCAGCAGCTTGTATAGTGCGGGGGGAACCACAGATACGCAGTATTTT.

The gene calls are TRBV5-1 and TRBJ2-2; 7 nucleotides agree with TRBD1. The CDR3 runs to 14 residues. V shed 4 bases and J 6 bases; nucleotides not matched to a gene: 6. The germline gives CDR1 SGHRS, CDR2 YFSETQ. The chain's CDR3 is CASSLWDSAGELFF. Here the CDR3 DNA reads TGCGCCAGCAGCCTTTGGGACAGCGCCGGGGAGCTGTTTTTT.

The chain is built from TRBV2 and TRBJ2-7, with D tentatively TRBD2 (6 bases). The CDR3 contains 14 residues. The germline V gene has CDR1 SNHLY and CDR2 FYNNEI. V was cut by 3 bases and J by 5 bases, with 14 bases left in between. The CDR3 DNA sequence: TGTGCCAGCAGTGATACGACTAGAAAAGACGAGCAGTACGTC. Translated: CASSDTTRKDEQYV.

In regard to this clonotype: One end of the junction varies from germline; a read error may be responsible. The chain is built from TRBV5-1 and TRBJ1-6; unclear D gene. The V gene's germline CDR1 is SGHRS and CDR2 YFSETQ. This CDR3 region has 15 residues. CDR3 bases: TGCGCCAGCAGCTTGGGGGTCGGTTGGGATTCACCCATCCACTTT. Protein product: CASSLGVGWDSPIHF.

The table lists this clonotype with many counts. The chain is built from TRBV6-5 and TRBJ1-1, with no clear D. This CDR3 has 13 residues. Trimming stripped 2 bases from V and 1 base from J, with 5 bases between. CDR1 and CDR2 (germline): MNHEY, SVGAGI. The CDR3 DNA follows: TGTGCCAGCAGTTACAGGACGAACACTGAAGCTTTCTTT. It codes for CASSYRTNTEAFF.

This clonotype was recorded a few times. The gene calls are TRBV27 and TRBJ1-4; D gene ambiguous. The CDR3 contains 14 residues. V dropped 4 bases and J dropped 7 bases, with 13 bases sitting between them. Germline values: CDR1 MNHEY, CDR2 SMNVEV (reference sequence). This CDR3 is CASSSPVVGEKLFF. The DNA of the CDR3 is TGTGCCAGCAGTTCGCCAGTTGTGGGTGAAAAACTGTTTTTT.

This clonotype was counted at least ten times. The chain recombines TRBV3-1 with TRBJ2-3, with D maybe TRBD2 (6 bases). Germline assignment: CDR1 LGHDT and CDR2 YNNKEL (reference sequence). The CDR3 extends over 14 amino acids. V lost 4 bases, J lost 5 bases, and 13 bases lay in between. CDR3 protein: CASSLTSSGDTQYF. DNA of the CDR3: TGTGCCAGCAGCCTAACTAGCAGTGGAGATACGCAGTATTTT.

This clonotype was observed a few times. The rearrangement links TRBV20-1 to TRBJ1-3; tentative D call: TRBD1 (5 bases). The CDR3 has 15 amino acids. Germline CDR1 reads DFQATT; CDR2 reads SNEGSKA (reference sequence). Trimming shortened V by 1 base and J by 2 bases, and 12 bases separated the two germline ends. The CDR3 region has the DNA TGCAGTGCTAGAGCCCGGACAATGGCTGGAAACACCATATATTTT. It encodes CSARARTMAGNTIYF.